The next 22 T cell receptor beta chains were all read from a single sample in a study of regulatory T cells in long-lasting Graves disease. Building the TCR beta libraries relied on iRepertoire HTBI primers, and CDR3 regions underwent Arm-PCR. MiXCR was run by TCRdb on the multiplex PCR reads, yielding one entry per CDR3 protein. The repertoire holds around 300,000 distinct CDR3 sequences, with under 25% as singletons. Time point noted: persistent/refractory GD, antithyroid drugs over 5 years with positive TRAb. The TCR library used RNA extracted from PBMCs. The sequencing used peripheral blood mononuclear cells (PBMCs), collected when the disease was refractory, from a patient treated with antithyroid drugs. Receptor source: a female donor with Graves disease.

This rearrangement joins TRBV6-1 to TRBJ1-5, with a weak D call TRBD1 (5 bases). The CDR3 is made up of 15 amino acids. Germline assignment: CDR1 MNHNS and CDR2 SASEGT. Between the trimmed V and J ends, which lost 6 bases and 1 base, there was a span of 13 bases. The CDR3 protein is CASSDGGKSNQPQHF. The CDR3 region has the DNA TGTGCCAGCAGCGACGGGGGGAAAAGCAATCAGCCCCAGCATTTT.

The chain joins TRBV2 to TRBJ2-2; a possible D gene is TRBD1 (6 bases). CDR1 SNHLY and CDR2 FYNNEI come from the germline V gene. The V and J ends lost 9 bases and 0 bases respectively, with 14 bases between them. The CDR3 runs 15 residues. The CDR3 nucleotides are TGTGCCAGAGGAAGGACAGTTTCGAACACCGGGGAGCTGTTTTTT. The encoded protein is CARGRTVSNTGELFF.

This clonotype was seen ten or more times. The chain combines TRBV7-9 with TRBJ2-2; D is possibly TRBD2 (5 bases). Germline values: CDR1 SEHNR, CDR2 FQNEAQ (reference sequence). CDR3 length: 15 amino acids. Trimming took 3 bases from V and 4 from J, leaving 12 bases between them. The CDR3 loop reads CASSFGGRGTGELFF. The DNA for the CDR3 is TGTGCCAGCAGCTTCGGTGGGAGAGGCACCGGGGAGCTGTTTTTT.

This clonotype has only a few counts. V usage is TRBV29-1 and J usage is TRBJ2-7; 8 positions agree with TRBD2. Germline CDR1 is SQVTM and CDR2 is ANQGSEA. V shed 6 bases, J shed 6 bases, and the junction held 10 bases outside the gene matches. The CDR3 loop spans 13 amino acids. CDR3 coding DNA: TGCAGCGTCGGAGCGGGAGTGCTCGGCGAGCAGTACTTC. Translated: CSVGAGVLGEQYF.

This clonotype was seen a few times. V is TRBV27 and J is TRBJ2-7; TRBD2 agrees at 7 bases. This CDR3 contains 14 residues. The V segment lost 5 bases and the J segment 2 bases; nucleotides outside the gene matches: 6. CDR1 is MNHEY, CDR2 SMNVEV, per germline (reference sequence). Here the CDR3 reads CASSPERDAYEQYF. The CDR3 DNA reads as TGTGCCAGCAGTCCCGAGCGGGATGCCTACGAGCAGTACTTC.

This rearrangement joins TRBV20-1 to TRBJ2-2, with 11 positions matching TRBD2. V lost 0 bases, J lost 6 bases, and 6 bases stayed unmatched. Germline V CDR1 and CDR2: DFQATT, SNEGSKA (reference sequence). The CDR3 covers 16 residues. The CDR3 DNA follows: TGCAGTGCTAGAGATACTACTAGCGGGAGATCCGGGGAGCTGTTTTTT. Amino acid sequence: CSARDTTSGRSGELFF.

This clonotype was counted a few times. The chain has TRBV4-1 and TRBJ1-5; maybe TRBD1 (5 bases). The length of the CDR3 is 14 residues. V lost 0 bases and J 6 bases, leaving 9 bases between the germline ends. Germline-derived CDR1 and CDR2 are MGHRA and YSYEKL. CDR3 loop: CASSQEQAGQPQHF. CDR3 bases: TGCGCCAGCAGCCAAGAACAGGCTGGTCAGCCCCAGCATTTT.

The CDR3 sequence is CASSLSGSGTYEQYF. The CDR3, as DNA: TGTGCCAGCAGCTTATCGGGTAGCGGCACCTACGAGCAGTACTTC. The rearrangement links TRBV7-2 to TRBJ2-7; TRBD2 is a possible D gene (6 bases). The CDR3 extends over 15 amino acids. Germline loops: CDR1 SGHTA, CDR2 FQGNSA. V gave up 2 bases and J gave up 2 bases, with 13 bases separating them.

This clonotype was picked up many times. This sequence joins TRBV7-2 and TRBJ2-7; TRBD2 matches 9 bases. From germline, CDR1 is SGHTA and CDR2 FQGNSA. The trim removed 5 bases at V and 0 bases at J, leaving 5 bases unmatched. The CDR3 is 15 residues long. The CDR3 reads CASSMTSGSSYEQYF. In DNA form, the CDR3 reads TGTGCCAGCAGCATGACTAGCGGAAGCTCCTACGAGCAGTACTTC. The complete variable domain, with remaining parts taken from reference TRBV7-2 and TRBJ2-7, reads GAGVSQSPSNKVTEKGKDVELRCDPISGHTALYWYRQSLGQGLEFLIYFQGNSAPDKSGLPSDRFSAERTGGSVSTLTIQRTQQEDSAVYLCASSMTSGSSYEQYFGPGTRLTVT.

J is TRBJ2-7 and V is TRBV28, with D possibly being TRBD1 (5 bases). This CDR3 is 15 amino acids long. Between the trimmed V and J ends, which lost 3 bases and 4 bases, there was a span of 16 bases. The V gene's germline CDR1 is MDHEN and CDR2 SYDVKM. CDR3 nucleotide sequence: TGTGCCAGCAGTTTTAGGACAAAGTTAACATACGAGCAGTACTTC. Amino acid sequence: CASSFRTKLTYEQYF.

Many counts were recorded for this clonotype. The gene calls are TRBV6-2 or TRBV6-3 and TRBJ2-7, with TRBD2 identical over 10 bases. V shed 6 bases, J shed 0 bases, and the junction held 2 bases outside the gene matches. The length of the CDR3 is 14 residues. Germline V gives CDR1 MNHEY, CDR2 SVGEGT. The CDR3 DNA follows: TGTGCCAGCAGGCCTAGCGGGAGCTCCTACGAGCAGTACTTC. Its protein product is CASRPSGSSYEQYF.

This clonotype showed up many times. In DNA form, the CDR3 reads TGTGCCAGCAGCTTGAGCTCTGGGGCCAACGTCCTGACTTTC. Its protein is CASSLSSGANVLTF. The chain combines TRBV28 with TRBJ2-6; D call uncertain. Germline values: CDR1 MDHEN, CDR2 SYDVKM. V was trimmed by 6 bases and J by 0 bases, leaving 6 bases between them. The CDR3 has 14 residues.

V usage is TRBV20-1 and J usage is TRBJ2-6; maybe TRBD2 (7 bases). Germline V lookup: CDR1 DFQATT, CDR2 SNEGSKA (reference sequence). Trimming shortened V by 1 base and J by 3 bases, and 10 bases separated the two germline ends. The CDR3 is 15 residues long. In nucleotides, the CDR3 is TGCAGTGCTAGAGCGGGGGGCTATGGGGCCAACGTCCTGACTTTC. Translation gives CSARAGGYGANVLTF.

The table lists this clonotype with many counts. CDR3 in amino acids: CSAIMAAGYGYTF. Written as DNA, the CDR3 is TGCAGTGCTATAATGGCTGCGGGGTATGGCTACACCTTC. V gene TRBV20-1 combines with J gene TRBJ1-2; D remains ambiguous. Germline values: CDR1 DFQATT, CDR2 SNEGSKA (reference sequence). The V end lost 4 bases, the J end lost 5 bases, and 14 bases lay between the germline ends. The CDR3 runs 13 residues.

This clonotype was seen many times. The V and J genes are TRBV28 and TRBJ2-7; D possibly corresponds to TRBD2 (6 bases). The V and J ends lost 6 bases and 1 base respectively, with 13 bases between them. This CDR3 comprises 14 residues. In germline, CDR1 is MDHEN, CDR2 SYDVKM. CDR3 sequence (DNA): TGTGCCAGCAGGCCTGGGGGGATTTCCTACGAGCAGTACTTC. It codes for CASRPGGISYEQYF. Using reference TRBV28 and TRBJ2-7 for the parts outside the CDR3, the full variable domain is DVKVTQSSRYLVKRTGEKVFLECVQDMDHENMFWYRQDPGLGLRLIYFSYDVKMKEKGDIPEGYSVSREKKERFSLILESASTNQTSMYLCASRPGGISYEQYFGPGTRLTVT.

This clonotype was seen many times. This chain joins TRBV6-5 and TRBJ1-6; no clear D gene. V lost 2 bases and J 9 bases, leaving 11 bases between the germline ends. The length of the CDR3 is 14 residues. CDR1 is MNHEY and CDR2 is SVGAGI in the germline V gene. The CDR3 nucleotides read TGTGCCAGCAGTTACATTGGCGGAACTTCACCCCTCCACTTT. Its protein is CASSYIGGTSPLHF.

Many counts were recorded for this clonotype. The CDR3 sequence: CASSSDSVSDGYTF. In nucleotides, the CDR3 is TGTGCCAGCAGTTCCGACAGTGTCTCTGATGGCTACACCTTC. This chain connects TRBV6-5 to TRBJ1-2; possible D gene TRBD1, 5 bases. Germline CDR1 reads MNHEY; CDR2 reads SVGAGI. V lost 4 bases and J lost 6, with 15 bases in between. This CDR3 spans 14 amino acids.

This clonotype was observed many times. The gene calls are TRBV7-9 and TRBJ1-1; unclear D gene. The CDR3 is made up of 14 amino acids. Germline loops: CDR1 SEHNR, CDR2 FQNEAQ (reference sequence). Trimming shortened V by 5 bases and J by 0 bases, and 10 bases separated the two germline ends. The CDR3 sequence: CASSANLLNTEAFF. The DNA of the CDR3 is TGTGCCAGCAGCGCGAACTTGTTGAACACTGAAGCTTTCTTT.

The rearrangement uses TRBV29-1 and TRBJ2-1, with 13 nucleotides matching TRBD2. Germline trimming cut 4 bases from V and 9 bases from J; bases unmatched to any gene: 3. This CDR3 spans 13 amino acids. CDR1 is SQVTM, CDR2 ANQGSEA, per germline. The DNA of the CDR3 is TGCAGCGTTGCGGGACTAGCGGGATTTGAGCAGTTCTTC. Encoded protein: CSVAGLAGFEQFF.

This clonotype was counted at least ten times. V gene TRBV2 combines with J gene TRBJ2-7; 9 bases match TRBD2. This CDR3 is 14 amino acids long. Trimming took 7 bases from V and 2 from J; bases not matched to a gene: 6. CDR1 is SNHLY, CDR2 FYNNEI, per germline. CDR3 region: CASTRTSVTYEQYF. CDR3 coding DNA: TGTGCCAGCACACGGACTAGCGTTACCTACGAGCAGTACTTC.

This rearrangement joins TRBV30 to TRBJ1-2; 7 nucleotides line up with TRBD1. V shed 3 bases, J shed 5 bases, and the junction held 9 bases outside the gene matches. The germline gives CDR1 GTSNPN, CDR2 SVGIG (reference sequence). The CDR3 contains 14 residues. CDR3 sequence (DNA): TGTGCCTGGAGGGTTACAGGGGAGCGGTATGGCTACACCTTC. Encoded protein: CAWRVTGERYGYTF.

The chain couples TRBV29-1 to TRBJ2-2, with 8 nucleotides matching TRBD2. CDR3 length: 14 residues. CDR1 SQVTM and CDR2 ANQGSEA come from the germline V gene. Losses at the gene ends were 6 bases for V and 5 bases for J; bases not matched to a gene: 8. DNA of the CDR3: TGCAGCGTCCCGGGAGGGCCGGGGACCGGGGAGCTGTTTTTT. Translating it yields CSVPGGPGTGELFF.